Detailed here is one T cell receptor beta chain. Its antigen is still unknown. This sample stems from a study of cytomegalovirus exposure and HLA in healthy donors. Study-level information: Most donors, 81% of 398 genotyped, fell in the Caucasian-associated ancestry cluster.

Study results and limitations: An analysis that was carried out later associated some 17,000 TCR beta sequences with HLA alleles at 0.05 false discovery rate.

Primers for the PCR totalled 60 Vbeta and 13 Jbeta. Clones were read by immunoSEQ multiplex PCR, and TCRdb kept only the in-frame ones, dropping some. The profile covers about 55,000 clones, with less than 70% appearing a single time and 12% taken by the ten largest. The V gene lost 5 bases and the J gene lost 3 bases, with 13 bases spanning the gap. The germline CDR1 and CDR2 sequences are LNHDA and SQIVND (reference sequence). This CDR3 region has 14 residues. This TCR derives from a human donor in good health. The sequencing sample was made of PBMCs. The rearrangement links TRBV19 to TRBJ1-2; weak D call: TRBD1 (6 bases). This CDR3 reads CASSSSTGDYGYTF. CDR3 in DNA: TGTGCCAGTAGTTCCTCGACAGGAGACTATGGCTACACCTTC.